Below are 16 T cell receptor beta chains sequenced from a single sample in a study of cytomegalovirus exposure and HLA in healthy donors. Primers for the PCR totalled 60 Vbeta and 13 Jbeta. Generated by immunoSEQ multiplex PCR, the TCRdb table keeps only in-frame clones and is missing some. The table includes around 170,000 clones, 75% to 85% detected once. Sequenced: PBMCs. The receptors were sampled from a woman in her late teens or twenties in good health and CMV-seronegative.

The chain uses TRBV5-6 and TRBJ2-7; D is uncertain. CDR1 and CDR2 (germline): SGHDT, YYEEEE. V lost 5 bases and J 0 bases, leaving 9 bases between the germline ends. The CDR3 runs 13 residues. The CDR3 coding sequence is TGTGCCAGCAGGAAGCCTGCCTCCTACGAGCAGTACTTC. Protein product: CASRKPASYEQYF.

This rearrangement joins TRBV19 to TRBJ2-1, with 9 bases matching TRBD1. In germline, CDR1 is LNHDA, CDR2 SQIVND (reference sequence). J lost 7 bases, V lost 5 bases, and 21 bases had no gene match. The CDR3 is made up of 19 amino acids. As DNA, the CDR3 is TGTGCCAGTAGTTCGACCGGGACAGGGTTTTTTGGGACGGGAAATGAGCAGTTCTTC. It is translated as CASSSTGTGFFGTGNEQFF.

The chain has TRBV29-1 and TRBJ2-7, with D perhaps TRBD2 (6 bases). The CDR3 has 12 amino acids. Germline CDR1 and CDR2: SQVTM and ANQGSEA. The V gene lost 5 bases and the J gene lost 1 base, with 9 bases spanning the gap. CDR3 bases: TGCAGCGTTTTCGGGAGTTCCTACGAGCAGTACTTC. This translates into CSVFGSSYEQYF.

The V gene is TRBV25-1, the J gene TRBJ1-1; D might be TRBD1 (5 bases). V dropped 4 bases and J dropped 4 bases, with 13 bases sitting between them. Looked up from germline, CDR1 is MGHDK and CDR2 is SYGVNS. The CDR3 has 14 residues. The DNA for the CDR3 is TGTGCCAGCAGTGTAGGACATATGGGCACTGAAGCTTTCTTT. It codes for CASSVGHMGTEAFF.

The chain links TRBV7-9 to TRBJ1-2, with D unresolved. With 11 bases removed from V and 7 bases from J, the gap between germline ends came to 14 bases. Germline V CDR1 and CDR2: SEHNR, FQNEAQ (reference sequence). The CDR3 covers 11 residues. The CDR3 loop is CACTVEVGYTF. The CDR3 coding sequence is TGTGCCTGCACGGTGGAGGTTGGCTACACCTTC.

The V and J genes are TRBV18 and TRBJ1-2; 8 nucleotides agree with TRBD1. This CDR3 is built from 16 residues. The germline gives CDR1 KGHSH, CDR2 LQKENI. Trimming at V came to 3 bases and at J to 6 bases, leaving 12 bases not matched to a gene. For the CDR3, the DNA is TGTGCCAGCTCACCCGTAGGACAGGGAGGCGCGGATGGCTACACCTTC. Protein product: CASSPVGQGGADGYTF.

This clone was counted a few times. The V and J genes are TRBV6-1 and TRBJ2-3; D may be TRBD2 (6 bases). The ends were cut back, 5 bases at V and 9 bases at J, with 12 bases in the middle. CDR1 is MNHNS and CDR2 is SASEGT in the germline V gene. The CDR3 length is 12 residues. CDR3 bases: TGTGCCAGCAGTCCCACTAGCCAGACGCAGTATTTT. Translation gives CASSPTSQTQYF.

The chain recombines TRBV6-5 with TRBJ2-1, with D maybe TRBD2 (5 bases). The V gene lost 9 bases and the J gene lost 6 bases, with 15 bases spanning the gap. The CDR3 totals 13 residues. CDR1 MNHEY and CDR2 SVGAGI come from the germline V gene. The CDR3 loop reads CARRGLLRNEQFF. The CDR3 DNA is TGTGCCAGACGAGGGTTGTTGCGCAATGAGCAGTTCTTC.

The chain has TRBV10-3 and TRBJ1-2, with D perhaps TRBD1 (6 bases). Trimming took off 6 bases at V and 6 bases at J, with 14 bases between the two ends. The germline CDR1 and CDR2 sequences are ENHRY and SYGVKD. The CDR3 sequence is 13 residues long. For the CDR3, the DNA is TGTGCCATCAGCCTGGCGGCAGGGGATGGCTACACCTTC. Its translation is CAISLAAGDGYTF.

The chain links TRBV19 to TRBJ1-4; no definite D call. The germline CDR1 and CDR2 sequences are LNHDA and SQIVND (reference sequence). The V end was cut by 3 bases, the J end by 2 bases, with 10 bases between. The CDR3 spans 15 residues. CDR3 protein: CASSISSRTNEKLFF. In DNA form, the CDR3 reads TGTGCCAGTAGTATCTCCAGTCGTACTAATGAAAAACTGTTTTTT. The variable domain in full, with the rest retrieved from reference TRBV19 and TRBJ1-4, is DGGITQSPKYLFRKEGQNVTLSCEQNLNHDAMYWYRQDPGQGLRLIYYSQIVNDFQKGDIAEGYSVSREKKESFPLTVTSAQKNPTAFYLCASSISSRTNEKLFFGSGTQLSVL.

The chain links TRBV11-2 to TRBJ2-2; a weak D match, TRBD2 (5 bases). Germline lookup yields CDR1 SGHAT and CDR2 FQNNGV. This CDR3 has 15 amino acids. Trimming removed 3 bases at V and 1 base at J, with 9 bases between. The CDR3, as DNA: TGTGCCAGCAGCTTTAGCGCGGGGAACACCGGGGAGCTGTTTTTT. Its protein is CASSFSAGNTGELFF.

V usage is TRBV28 and J usage is TRBJ2-7; TRBD1 agrees at 11 bases. Germline trimming cut 7 bases from V and 2 bases from J; bases unmatched to any gene: 10. The CDR3 totals 16 residues. The germline CDR1 and CDR2 sequences are MDHEN and SYDVKM. The CDR3, as DNA: TGTGCCAGCATCGCCACCCAGGGACAGGGGGCCTACGAGCAGTACTTC. Amino acid sequence: CASIATQGQGAYEQYF.

The chain joins TRBV9 to TRBJ2-2; D not certain. The V gene lost 0 bases and the J gene lost 5 bases, with 17 bases spanning the gap. The CDR3 is made up of 17 amino acids. Per germline, CDR1 SGDLS and CDR2 YYNGEE. CDR3 nucleotides: TGTGCCAGCAGCGTAGAGAGCCCTCGGTTGAAGACCGGGGAGCTGTTTTTT. It encodes CASSVESPRLKTGELFF.

This clone was observed a single time. This CDR3 reads CASSYSQDSYEQYF. The CDR3, as DNA: TGTGCCAGCAGTTACTCCCAGGACTCCTACGAGCAGTACTTC. V and J are TRBV6-5 and TRBJ2-7; D gene unclear. CDR3 size: 14 residues. Trimming stripped 0 bases from V and 0 bases from J, with 6 bases between. Germline V gene sequence: CDR1 MNHEY, CDR2 SVGAGI.

The chain has TRBV5-1 and TRBJ2-7; tentative D call: TRBD2 (7 bases). Germline V gives CDR1 SGHRS, CDR2 YFSETQ. CDR3 length: 14 amino acids. With 1 base removed from V and 4 bases from J, the gap between germline ends came to 12 bases. Here the CDR3 reads CASSLSGEGYEQYF. The CDR3 coding sequence is TGCGCCAGCAGCTTGTCAGGGGAGGGGTACGAGCAGTACTTC.

The gene calls are TRBV2 and TRBJ1-1; 7 nucleotides line up with TRBD1. Looked up from germline, CDR1 is SNHLY and CDR2 is FYNNEI. There are 14 residues in the CDR3. The V gene end was trimmed by 4 bases and the J gene end by 4 bases; junction bases not matched to a gene: 6. Here the CDR3 reads CASSGTDRTTEAFF. The CDR3 bases are TGTGCCAGCAGTGGAACGGACAGGACCACTGAAGCTTTCTTT.